The text below deals with one TCR beta chain. Its antigen remains unidentified. One base away there is no much larger clone; base qualities are not given. TCRbeta CDR3 regions were amplified from genomic DNA by means of the immunoSEQ Assay, a bias-controlled multiplex PCR. The source study handled its data this way. Nucleated cell counts per sample were estimated from amplification of reference gene primers within the assay. Sequence reads were collapsed and filtered to measure the absolute abundance of every unique TCRbeta CDR3 rearrangement. For each sample, productive Simpson clonality was calculated as the square root of Simpson's diversity index across productive rearrangements. TCRdb provides this immuneACCESS table in a form limited to in-frame rearrangements. Some clones are lacking; in checked studies, under half of them reflect an unresolved V gene, and why the rest are absent is not known. That table is the source of V, J and clone size, and D and trimming were worked out from the DNA. The sample table holds 180,000 or so clones, of which 80% to 90% were seen once. About 5% of the sample lies in the top ten.

This record comes from a study of blood T cell repertoires in COVID-19 (dated by TCRdb to the early 2020s). About the investigation overall: Collaborator samples came from the United States, Italy and Spain and covered acute and convalescent phases of COVID-19. The samples were drawn from the first 160 participants of the ongoing ImmuneRACE study and from over 950 subjects provided by 6 global collaborators. Sample metadata almost always included a de-identified subject ID, COVID-19 status, age in years and sex. The repertoires were released in a freely available public database intended as a resource for research on the immune response to SARS-CoV-2. Deeply sampled blood TCRbeta repertoires from subjects exposed to, actively infected with, or recovered from COVID-19 were included in the dataset. Where available, HLA class I and class II types were taken from metadata supplied by the sample provider and were not determined by assay-based typing. The prospective study material was composed of cDNA or gDNA derived from T cells, B-cell-depleted T cells, or PBMCs.

V has 6 bases trimmed and J has 0 bases trimmed; junction bases matching no gene number 4. Looking up the germline V gene yields CDR1 SQVTM and CDR2 ANQGSEA. The CDR3 contains 14 residues, cysteine and phenylalanine counted. The retained sequence is limited to the CDR3, 42 bases, with the frame set at the first base. The collaborating institutions used their own protocols to collect whole blood in K2EDTA tubes. For TCRbeta analysis, collaborator samples were shipped as frozen whole blood, as isolated PBMCs, or as DNA extracted from either sample type. General findings and caveats noted by the study authors: Clinical and demographic metadata were provided uncurated, with the amount varying by source and participant.

The sequence is built from TRBV29-1 and TRBJ1-3, and 8 junction bases match TRBD1. Input material: peripheral blood. The receptor's source is a woman over 75 with acute or convalescent COVID-19. The CDR3 has the sequence CSVADRGSGNTIYF. The nucleotide sequence reads TGCAGCGTCGCTGACAGGGGCTCTGGAAACACCATATATTTT.